The subject of this entry is one TCR beta chain. Generated by immunoSEQ multiplex PCR, the TCRdb table keeps only in-frame clones and is missing some. The table has around 400,000 clones, 90% to 95% seen once; the top ten hold around 0.86%. This specimen comes from a study of blood T cell repertoires in COVID-19. This receptor was identified in a woman between 40 and 50 years old who had been exposed to COVID-19. Material for sequencing was PBMCs or T cells enriched from blood (not recorded which).

This chain's CDR3 is CASSLRDRVGAEAFF. The CDR3 nucleotides are TGTGCCAGCAGCCTTCGGGACAGGGTCGGGGCTGAAGCTTTCTTT. V and J are TRBV5-5 and TRBJ1-1; 9 bases fit TRBD1. CDR3 length: 15 amino acids. The ends lost 4 bases at V and 6 bases at J; junction bases unmatched: 10. CDR1 and CDR2 (germline): SGHKS, YYEKEE (reference sequence).